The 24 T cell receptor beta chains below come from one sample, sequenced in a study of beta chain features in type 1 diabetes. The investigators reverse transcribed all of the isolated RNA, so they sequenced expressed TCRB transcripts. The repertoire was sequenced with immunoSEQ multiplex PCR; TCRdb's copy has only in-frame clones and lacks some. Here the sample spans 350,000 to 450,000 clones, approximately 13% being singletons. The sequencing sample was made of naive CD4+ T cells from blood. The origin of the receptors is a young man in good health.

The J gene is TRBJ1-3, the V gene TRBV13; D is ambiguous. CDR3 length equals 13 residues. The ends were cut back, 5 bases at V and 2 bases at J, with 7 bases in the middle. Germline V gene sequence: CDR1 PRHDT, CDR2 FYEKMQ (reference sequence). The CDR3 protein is CASSHETGNTIYF. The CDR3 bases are TGTGCCAGCAGCCACGAGACTGGAAACACCATATATTTT.

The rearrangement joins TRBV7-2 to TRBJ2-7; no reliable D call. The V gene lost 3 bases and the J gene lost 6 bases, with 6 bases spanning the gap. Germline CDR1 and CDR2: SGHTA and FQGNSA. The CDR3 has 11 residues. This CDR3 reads CASSLKSEQYF. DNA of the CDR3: TGTGCCAGCAGCTTGAAAAGCGAGCAGTACTTC. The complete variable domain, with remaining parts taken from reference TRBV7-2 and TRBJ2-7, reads GAGVSQSPSNKVTEKGKDVELRCDPISGHTALYWYRQSLGQGLEFLIYFQGNSAPDKSGLPSDRFSAERTGGSVSTLTIQRTQQEDSAVYLCASSLKSEQYFGPGTRLTVT.

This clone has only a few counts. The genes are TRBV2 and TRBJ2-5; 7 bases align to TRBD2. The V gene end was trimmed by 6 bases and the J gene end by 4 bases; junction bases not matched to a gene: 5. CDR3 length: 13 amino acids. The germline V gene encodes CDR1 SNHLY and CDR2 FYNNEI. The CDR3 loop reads CASSGTIPETQYF. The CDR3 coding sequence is TGTGCCAGCAGCGGGACTATACCAGAGACCCAGTACTTC. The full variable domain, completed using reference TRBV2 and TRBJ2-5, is EPEVTQTPSHQVTQMGQEVILRCVPISNHLYFYWYRQILGQKVEFLVSFYNNEISEKSEIFDDQFSVERPDGSNFTLKIRSTKLEDSAMYFCASSGTIPETQYFGPGTRLLVL.

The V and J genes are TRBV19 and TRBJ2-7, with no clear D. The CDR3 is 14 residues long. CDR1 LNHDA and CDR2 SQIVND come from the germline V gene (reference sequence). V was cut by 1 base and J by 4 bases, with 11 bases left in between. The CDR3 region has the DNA TGTGCCAGTAGTATAGCGGGTGCGGATTACGAGCAGTACTTC. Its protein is CASSIAGADYEQYF.

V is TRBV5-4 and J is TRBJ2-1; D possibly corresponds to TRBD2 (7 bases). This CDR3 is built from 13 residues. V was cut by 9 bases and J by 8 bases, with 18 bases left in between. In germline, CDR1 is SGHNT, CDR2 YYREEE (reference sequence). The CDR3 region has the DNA TGTGCCACCGCCCGGGGGGCGCAGGATGAGCAGTTCTTC. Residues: CATARGAQDEQFF.

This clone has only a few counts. The CDR3 nucleotides read TGTGCCAGCAGCTACTATGGCGGCGGGACAGGGAACAATGAGCAGTTCTTC. It encodes CASSYYGGGTGNNEQFF. The rearrangement uses TRBV7-9 and TRBJ2-1, with 9 bases matching TRBD1. The CDR3 is 17 residues long. V was pared by 4 bases and J by 5 bases, with 12 bases of the junction left unmatched. The germline V gene encodes CDR1 SEHNR and CDR2 FQNEAQ (reference sequence).

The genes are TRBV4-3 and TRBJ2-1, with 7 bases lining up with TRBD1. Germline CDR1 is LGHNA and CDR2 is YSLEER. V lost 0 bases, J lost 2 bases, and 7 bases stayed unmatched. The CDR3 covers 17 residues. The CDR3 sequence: CASSQEPADRAYNEQFF. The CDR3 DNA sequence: TGCGCCAGCAGCCAAGAACCTGCCGACAGGGCCTACAATGAGCAGTTCTTC.

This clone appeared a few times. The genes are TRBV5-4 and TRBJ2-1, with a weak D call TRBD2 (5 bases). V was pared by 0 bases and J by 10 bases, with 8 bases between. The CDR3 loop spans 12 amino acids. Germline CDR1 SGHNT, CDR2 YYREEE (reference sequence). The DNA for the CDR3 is TGTGCCAGCAGCTTGGGGGAGTGGGAGCAGTTCTTC. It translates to CASSLGEWEQFF.

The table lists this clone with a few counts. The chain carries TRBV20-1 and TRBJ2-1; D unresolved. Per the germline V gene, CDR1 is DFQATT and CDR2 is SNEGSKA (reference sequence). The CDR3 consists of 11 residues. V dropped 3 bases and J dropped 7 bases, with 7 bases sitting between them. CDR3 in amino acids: CSASAWNEQFF. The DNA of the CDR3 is TGCAGTGCTAGCGCCTGGAATGAGCAGTTCTTC.

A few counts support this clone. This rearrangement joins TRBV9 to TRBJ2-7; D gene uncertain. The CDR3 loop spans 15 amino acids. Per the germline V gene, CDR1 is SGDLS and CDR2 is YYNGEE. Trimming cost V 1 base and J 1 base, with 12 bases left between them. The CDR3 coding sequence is TGTGCCAGCAGCGTATCCCCGGACCCTTCCTACGAGCAGTACTTC. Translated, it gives CASSVSPDPSYEQYF.

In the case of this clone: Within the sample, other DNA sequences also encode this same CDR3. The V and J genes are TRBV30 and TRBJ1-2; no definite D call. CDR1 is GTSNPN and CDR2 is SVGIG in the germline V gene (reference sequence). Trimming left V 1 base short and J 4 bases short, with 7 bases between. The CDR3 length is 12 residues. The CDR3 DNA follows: TGTGCCTGGAGTGCGGGAGCCTATGGCTACACCTTC. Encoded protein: CAWSAGAYGYTF. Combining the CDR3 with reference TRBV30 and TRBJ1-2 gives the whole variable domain SQTIHQWPATLVQPVGSPLSLECTVEGTSNPNLYWYRQAAGRGLQLLFYSVGIGQISSEVPQNLSASRPQDRQFILSSKKLLLSDSGFYLCAWSAGAYGYTFGSGTRLTVV.

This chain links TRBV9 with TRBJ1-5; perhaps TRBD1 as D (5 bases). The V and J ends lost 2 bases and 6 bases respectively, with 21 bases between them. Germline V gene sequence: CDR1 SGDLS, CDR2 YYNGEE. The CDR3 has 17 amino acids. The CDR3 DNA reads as TGTGCCAGCAGCGTCCGTCGGGGAGGGGCGTCGGTTCAGCCCCAGCATTTT. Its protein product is CASSVRRGGASVQPQHF.

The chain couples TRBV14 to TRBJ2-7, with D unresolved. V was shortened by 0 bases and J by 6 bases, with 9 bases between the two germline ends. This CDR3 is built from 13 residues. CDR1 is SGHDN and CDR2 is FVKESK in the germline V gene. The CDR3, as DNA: TGTGCCAGCAGCCAAGATACCCGGGCCGAGCAGTACGTC. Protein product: CASSQDTRAEQYV.

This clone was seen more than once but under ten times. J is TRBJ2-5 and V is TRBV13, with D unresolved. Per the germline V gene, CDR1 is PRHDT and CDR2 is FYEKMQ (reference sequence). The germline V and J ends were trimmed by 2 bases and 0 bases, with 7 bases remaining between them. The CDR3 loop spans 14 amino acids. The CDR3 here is CASSLRLYQETQYF. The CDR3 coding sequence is TGTGCCAGCAGCTTACGCCTATACCAAGAGACCCAGTACTTC.

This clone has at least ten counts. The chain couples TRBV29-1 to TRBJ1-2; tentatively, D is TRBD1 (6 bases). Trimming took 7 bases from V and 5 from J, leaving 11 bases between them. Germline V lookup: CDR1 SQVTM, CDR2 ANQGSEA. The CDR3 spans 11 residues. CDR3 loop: CSATGWYGYTF. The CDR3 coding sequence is TGCAGCGCTACAGGGTGGTATGGCTACACCTTC.

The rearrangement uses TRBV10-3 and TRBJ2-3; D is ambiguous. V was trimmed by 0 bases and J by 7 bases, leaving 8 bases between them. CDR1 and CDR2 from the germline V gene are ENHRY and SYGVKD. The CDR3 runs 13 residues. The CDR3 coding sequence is TGTGCCATCAGTGAGTCGTCGGAGTATACGCAGTATTTT. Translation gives CAISESSEYTQYF.

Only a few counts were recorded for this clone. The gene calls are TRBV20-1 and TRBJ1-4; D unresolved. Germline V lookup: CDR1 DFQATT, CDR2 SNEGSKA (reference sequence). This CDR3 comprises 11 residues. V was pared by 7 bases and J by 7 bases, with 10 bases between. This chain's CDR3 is CSVGTREKLFF. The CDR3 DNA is TGCAGTGTGGGCACTCGTGAAAAACTGTTTTTT.

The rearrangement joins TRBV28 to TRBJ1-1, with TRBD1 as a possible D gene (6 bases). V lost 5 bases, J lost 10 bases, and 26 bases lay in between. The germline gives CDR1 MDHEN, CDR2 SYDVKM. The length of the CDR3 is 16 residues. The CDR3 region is CASSPPRGGGTTGAFF. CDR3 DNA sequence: TGTGCCAGCAGTCCTCCCCGGGGTGGGGGGACAACGGGAGCTTTCTTT. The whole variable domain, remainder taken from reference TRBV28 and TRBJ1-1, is DVKVTQSSRYLVKRTGEKVFLECVQDMDHENMFWYRQDPGLGLRLIYFSYDVKMKEKGDIPEGYSVSREKKERFSLILESASTNQTSMYLCASSPPRGGGTTGAFFGQGTRLTVV.

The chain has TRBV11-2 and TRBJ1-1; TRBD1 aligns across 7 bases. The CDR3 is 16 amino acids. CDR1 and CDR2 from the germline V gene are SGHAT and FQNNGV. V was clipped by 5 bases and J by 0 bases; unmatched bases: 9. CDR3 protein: CASSPIQGRMNTEAFF. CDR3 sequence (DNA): TGTGCCAGCAGCCCGATACAGGGGCGAATGAACACTGAAGCTTTCTTT. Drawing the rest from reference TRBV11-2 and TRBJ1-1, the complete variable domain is EAGVAQSPRYKIIEKRQSVAFWCNPISGHATLYWYQQILGQGPKLLIQFQNNGVVDDSQLPKDRFSAERLKGVDSTLKIQPAKLEDSAVYLCASSPIQGRMNTEAFFGQGTRLTVV.

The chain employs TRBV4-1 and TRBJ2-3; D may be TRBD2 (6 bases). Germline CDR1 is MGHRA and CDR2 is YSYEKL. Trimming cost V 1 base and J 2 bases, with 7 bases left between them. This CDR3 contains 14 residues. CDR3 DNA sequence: TGCGCCAGCAGCCAAGTAGCGGCCACAGATACGCAGTATTTT. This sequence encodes CASSQVAATDTQYF.

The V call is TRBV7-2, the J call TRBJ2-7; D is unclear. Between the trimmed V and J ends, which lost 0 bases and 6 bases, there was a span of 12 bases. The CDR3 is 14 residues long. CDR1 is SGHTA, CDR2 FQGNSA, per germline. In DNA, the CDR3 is TGTGCCAGCAGCTTAGCGGGCGGCCCTACCGAGCAGTACGTC. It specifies CASSLAGGPTEQYV.

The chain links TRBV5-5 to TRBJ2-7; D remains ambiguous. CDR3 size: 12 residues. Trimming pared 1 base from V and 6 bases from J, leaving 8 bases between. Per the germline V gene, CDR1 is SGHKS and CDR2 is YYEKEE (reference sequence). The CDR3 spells CASSLMAGEQYF. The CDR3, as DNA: TGTGCCAGCAGCTTGATGGCAGGCGAGCAGTACTTC.

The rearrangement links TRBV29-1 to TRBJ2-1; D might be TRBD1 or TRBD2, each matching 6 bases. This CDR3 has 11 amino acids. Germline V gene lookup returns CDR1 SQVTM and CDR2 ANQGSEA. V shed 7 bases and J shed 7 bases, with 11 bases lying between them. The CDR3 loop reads CSALGGNEQFF. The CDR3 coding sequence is TGCAGCGCTCTAGGGGGGAATGAGCAGTTCTTC.

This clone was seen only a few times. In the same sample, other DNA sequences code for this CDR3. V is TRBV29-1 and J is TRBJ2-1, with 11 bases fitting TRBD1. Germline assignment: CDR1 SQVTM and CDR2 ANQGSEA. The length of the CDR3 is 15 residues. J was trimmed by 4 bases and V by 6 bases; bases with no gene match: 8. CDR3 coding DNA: TGCAGCGTGGACCCTAGGGACAGGGGGTACAATGAGCAGTTCTTC. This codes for CSVDPRDRGYNEQFF.